Given below is one T cell receptor (beta chain) in context. This record belongs to a study of blood T cell repertoires in COVID-19. At the level of the study: COVID-19 samples, acute and convalescent, were from the United States, Italy and Spain. PBMCs, B-cell-depleted T cells, or T cells were the source of the cDNA or gDNA that made up the material.

Study processing details: Estimated nucleated cell counts came from reference gene primer amplification. Sequenced by immunoSEQ multiplex PCR; TCRdb stores in-frame clones only, minus some. V, J and clone size reflect that table, while D and trimming were determined from the DNA. Among 40,000 or so clones listed, around 75% were seen once. With V trimmed by 3 bases and J by 8 bases, 7 bases remained unmatched. The CDR3 spans 15 residues. Germline V CDR1 and CDR2: MGHRA, YSYEKL. The rearrangement joins TRBV4-1 to TRBJ1-4, with 9 bases aligning to TRBD1. The source is an elderly man with acute or convalescent COVID-19. The source material was peripheral blood. CDR3 loop: CASSQSGTGNEKLFF. CDR3 in DNA: TGCGCCAGCAGCCAGTCCGGGACAGGGAACGAAAAACTGTTTTTT.